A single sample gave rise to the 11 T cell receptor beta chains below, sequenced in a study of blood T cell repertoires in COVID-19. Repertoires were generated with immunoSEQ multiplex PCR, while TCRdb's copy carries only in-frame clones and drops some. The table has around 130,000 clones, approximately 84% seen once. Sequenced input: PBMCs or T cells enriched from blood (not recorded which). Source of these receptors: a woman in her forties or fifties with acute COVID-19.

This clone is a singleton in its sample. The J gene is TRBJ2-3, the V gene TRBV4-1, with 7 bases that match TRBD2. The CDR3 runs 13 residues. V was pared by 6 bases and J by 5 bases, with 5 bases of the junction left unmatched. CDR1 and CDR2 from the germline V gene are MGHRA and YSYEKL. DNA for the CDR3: TGCGCCAGCAGGACAAGGGAGGGAGATACGCAGTATTTT. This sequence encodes CASRTREGDTQYF.

CDR3 sequence: CASSPTWEGEQFF. CDR3 DNA: TGCGCCAGCAGCCCAACTTGGGAGGGTGAGCAGTTCTTC. V gene TRBV5-1 combines with J gene TRBJ2-1; TRBD2 agrees at 7 bases. Trimming cost V 4 bases and J 9 bases; bases outside gene matches: 7. Germline CDR1 reads SGHRS; CDR2 reads YFSETQ. The CDR3 is 13 amino acids.

The CDR3 region has the DNA TGTGCCAGCAGTTACTCGCCAGGATCCATTGGCTACACCTTC. Residues: CASSYSPGSIGYTF. The chain recombines TRBV6-6 with TRBJ1-2; D gene uncertain. Germline V lookup: CDR1 MNHNY, CDR2 SVGAGI (reference sequence). Trimming took 0 bases from V and 7 from J, leaving 12 bases between them. CDR3 length: 14 amino acids.

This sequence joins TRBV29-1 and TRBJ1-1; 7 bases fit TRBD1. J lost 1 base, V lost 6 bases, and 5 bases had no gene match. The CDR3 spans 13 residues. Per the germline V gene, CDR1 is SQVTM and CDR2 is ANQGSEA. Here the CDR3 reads CSVEGQTNTEAFF. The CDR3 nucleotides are TGCAGCGTGGAGGGACAGACGAACACTGAAGCTTTCTTT.

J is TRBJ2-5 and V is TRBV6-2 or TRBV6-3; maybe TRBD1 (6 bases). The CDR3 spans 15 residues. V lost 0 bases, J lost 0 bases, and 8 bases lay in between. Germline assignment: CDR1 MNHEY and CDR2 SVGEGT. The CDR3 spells CASSYSAGDQETQYF. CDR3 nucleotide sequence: TGTGCCAGCAGTTACTCGGCAGGGGACCAAGAGACCCAGTACTTC.

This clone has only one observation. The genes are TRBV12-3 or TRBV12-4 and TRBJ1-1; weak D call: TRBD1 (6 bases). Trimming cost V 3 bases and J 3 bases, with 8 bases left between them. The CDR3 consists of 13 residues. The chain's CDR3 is CASSFSGDTEAFF. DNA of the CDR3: TGTGCCAGCAGTTTTTCAGGGGACACTGAAGCTTTCTTT.

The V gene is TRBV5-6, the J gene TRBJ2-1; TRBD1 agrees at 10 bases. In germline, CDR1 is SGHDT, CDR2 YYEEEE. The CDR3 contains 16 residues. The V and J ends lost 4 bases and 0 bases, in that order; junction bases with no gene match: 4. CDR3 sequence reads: CASSGDRGRSYNEQFF. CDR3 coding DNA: TGTGCCAGCAGCGGAGACAGGGGGCGCTCCTACAATGAGCAGTTCTTC.

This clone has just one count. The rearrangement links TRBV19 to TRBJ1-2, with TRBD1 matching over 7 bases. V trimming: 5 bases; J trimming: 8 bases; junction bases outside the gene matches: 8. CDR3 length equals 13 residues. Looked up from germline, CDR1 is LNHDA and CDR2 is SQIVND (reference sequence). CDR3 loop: CASSPRGQDGYTF. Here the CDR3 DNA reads TGTGCCAGTAGTCCCCGAGGACAGGACGGCTACACCTTC.

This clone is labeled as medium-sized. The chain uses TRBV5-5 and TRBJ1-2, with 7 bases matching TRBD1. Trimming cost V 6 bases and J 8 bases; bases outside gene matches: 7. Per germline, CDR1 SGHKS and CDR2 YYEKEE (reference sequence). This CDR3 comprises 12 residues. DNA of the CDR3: TGTGCCAGCACCCCGACAGGGAGAGGCTACACCTTC. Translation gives CASTPTGRGYTF.

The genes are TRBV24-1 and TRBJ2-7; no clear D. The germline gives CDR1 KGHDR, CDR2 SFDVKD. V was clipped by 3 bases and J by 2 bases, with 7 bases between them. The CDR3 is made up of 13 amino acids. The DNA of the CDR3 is TGTGCCACCAGTGATCACAGAACCTACGAGCAGTACTTC. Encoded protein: CATSDHRTYEQYF.

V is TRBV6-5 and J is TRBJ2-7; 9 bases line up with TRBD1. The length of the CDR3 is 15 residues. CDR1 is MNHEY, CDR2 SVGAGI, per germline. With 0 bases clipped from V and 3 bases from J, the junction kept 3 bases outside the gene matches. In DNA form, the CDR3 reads TGTGCCAGCAGTTACTCGGGACAGGGCTACTACGAGCAGTACTTC. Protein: CASSYSGQGYYEQYF.